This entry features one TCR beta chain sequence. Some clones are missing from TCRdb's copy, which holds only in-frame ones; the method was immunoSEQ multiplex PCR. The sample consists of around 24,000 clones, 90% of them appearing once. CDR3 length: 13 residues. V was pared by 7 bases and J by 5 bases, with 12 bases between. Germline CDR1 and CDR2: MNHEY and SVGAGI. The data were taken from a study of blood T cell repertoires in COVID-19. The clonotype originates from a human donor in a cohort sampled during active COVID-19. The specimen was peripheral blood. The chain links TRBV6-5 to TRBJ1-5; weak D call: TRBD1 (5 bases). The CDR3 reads CASTASRDQPQHF. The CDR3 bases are TGTGCCAGCACGGCATCCAGGGATCAGCCCCAGCATTTT.